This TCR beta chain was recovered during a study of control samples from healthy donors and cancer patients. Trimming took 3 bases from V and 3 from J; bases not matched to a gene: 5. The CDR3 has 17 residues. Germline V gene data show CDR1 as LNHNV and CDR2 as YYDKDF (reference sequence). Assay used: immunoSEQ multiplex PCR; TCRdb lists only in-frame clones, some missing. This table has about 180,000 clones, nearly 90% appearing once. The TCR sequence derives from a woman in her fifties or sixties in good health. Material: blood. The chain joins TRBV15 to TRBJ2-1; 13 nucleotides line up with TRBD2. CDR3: CATSRDRLAGGYNEQFF. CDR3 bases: TGTGCCACCAGCAGGGATAGACTAGCGGGGGGCTACAATGAGCAGTTCTTC. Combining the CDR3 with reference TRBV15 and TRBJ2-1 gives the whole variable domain DAMVIQNPRYQVTQFGKPVTLSCSQTLNHNVMYWYQQKSSQAPKLLFHYYDKDFNNEADTPDNFQSRRPNTSFCFLDIRSPGLGDTAMYLCATSRDRLAGGYNEQFFGPGTRLTVL.